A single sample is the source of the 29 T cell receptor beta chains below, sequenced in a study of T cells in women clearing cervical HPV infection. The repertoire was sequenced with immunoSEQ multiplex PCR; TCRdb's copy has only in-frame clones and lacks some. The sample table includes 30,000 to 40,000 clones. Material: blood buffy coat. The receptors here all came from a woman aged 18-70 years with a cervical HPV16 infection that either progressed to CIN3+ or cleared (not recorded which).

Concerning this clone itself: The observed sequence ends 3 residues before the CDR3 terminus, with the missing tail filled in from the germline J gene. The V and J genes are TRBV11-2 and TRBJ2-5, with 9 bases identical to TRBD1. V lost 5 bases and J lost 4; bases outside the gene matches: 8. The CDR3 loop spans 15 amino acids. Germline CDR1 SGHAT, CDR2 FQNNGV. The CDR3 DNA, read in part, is TGTGCCAGCAGCCTCGGGACAGGGAAAGGAGAGACC. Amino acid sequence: CASSLGTGKGET. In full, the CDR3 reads CASSLGTGKGETQYF.

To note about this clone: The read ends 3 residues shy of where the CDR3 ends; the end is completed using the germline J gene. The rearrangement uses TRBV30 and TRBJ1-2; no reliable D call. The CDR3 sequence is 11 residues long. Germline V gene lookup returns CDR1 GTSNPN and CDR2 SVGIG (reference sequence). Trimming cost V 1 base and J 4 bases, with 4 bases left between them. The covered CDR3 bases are TGTGCCTGGAGTGCTCGCTATGGC. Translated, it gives CAWSARYG. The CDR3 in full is CAWSARYGYTF.

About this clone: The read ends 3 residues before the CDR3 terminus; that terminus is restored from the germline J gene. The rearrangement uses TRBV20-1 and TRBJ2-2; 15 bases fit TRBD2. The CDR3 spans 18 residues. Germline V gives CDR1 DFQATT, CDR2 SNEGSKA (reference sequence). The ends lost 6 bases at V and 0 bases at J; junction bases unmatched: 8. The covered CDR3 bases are TGCAGTGCGGAGATAGGACTAGCGGGGGGGACGAACACCGGGGAG. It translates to CSAEIGLAGGTNTGE. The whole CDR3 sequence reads CSAEIGLAGGTNTGELFF.

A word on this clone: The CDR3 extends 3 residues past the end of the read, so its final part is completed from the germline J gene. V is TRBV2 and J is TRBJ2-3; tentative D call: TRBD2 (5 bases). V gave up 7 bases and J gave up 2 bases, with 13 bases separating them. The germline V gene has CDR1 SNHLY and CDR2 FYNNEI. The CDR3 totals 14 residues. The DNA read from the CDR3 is TGTGCCAGCATGGAGGCGGAAAACACAGATACG. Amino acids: CASMEAENTDT. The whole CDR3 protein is CASMEAENTDTQYF.

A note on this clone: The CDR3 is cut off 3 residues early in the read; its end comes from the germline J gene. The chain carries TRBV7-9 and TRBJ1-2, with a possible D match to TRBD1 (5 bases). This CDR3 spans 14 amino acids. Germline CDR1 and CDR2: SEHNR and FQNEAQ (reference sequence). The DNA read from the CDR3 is TGTGCCAGCAGCTTAGTCGGGCCAGGGCAAGGC. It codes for CASSLVGPGQG. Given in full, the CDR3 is CASSLVGPGQGYTF.

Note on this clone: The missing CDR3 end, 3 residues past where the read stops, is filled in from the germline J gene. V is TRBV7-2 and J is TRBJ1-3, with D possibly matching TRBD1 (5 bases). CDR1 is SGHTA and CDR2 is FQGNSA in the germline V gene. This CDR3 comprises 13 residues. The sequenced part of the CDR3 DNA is TGTGCCAGCAGCTTTCCCCCGGGACTAGTT. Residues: CASSFPPGLV. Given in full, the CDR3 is CASSFPPGLVIYF.

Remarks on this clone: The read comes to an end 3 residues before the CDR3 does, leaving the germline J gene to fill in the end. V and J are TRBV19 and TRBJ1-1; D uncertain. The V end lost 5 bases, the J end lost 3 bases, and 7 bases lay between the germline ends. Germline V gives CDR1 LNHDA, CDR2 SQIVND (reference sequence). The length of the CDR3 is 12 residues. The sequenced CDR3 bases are TGTGCCAGTAGTTCCCCCGACACTGAA. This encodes CASSSPDTE. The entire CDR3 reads CASSSPDTEAFF.

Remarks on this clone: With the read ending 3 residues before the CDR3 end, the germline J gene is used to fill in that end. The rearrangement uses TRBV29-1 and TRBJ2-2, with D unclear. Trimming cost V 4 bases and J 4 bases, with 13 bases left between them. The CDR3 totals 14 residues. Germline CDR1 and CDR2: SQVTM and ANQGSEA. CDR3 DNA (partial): TGCAGCGTTGCGACTGTTGCGAGCACCGGGGAG. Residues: CSVATVASTGE. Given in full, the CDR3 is CSVATVASTGELFF.

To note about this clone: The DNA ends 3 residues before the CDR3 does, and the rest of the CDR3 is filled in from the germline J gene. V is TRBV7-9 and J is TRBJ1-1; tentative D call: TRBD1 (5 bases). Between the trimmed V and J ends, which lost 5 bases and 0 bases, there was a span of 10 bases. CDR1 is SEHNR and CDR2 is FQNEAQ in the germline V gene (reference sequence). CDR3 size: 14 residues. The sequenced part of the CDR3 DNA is TGTGCCAGCAGCAGCGGGGCCTTGAACACTGAA. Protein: CASSSGALNTE. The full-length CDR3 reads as CASSSGALNTEAFF.

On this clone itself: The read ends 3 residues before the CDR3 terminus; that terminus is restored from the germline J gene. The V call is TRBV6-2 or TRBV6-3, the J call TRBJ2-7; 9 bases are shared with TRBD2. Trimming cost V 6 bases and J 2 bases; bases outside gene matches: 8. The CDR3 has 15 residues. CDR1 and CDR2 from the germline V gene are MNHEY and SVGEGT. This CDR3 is CASSPWGLAAYEQYF. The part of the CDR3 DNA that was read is TGTGCCAGCAGCCCCTGGGGACTAGCAGCCTACGAG.

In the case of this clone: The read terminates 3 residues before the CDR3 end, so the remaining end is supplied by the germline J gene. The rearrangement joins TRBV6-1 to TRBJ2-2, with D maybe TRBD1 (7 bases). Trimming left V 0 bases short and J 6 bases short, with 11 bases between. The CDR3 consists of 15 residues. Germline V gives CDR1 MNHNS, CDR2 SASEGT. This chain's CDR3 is CASSEAGRGAGELFF. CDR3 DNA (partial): TGTGCCAGCAGTGAAGCAGGCAGGGGGGCCGGGGAG.

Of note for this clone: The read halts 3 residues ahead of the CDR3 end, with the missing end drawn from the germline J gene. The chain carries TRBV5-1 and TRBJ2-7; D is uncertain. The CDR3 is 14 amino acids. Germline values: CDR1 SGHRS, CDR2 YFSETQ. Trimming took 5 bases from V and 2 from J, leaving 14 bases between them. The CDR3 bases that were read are TGCGCCAGCAGTTACCCGAGCGTTACCTACGAG. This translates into CASSYPSVTYE. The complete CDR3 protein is CASSYPSVTYEQYF.

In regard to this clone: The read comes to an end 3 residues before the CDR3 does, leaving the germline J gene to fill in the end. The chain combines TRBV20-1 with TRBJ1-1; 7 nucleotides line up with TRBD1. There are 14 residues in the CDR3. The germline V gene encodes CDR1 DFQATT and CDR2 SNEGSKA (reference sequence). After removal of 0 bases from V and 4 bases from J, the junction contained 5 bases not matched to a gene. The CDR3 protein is CSARDQGGGTEAFF. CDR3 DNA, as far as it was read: TGCAGTGCTAGAGATCAAGGGGGCGGCACTGAA.

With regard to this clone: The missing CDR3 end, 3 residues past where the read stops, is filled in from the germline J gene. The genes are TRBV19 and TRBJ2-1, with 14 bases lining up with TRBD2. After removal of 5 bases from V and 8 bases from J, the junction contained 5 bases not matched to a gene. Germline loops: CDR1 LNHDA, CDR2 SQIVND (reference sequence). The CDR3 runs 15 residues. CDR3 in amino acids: CASSSRTSGRYEQFF. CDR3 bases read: TGTGCCAGTAGTTCCCGGACTAGCGGGAGGTATGAG.

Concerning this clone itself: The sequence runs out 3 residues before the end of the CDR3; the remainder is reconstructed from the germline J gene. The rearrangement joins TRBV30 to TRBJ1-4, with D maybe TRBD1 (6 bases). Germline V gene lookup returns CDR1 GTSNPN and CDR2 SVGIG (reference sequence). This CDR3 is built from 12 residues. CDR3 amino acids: CAWKGTNSPLFF. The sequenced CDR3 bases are TGTGCCTGGAAGGGGACAAATTCACCA.

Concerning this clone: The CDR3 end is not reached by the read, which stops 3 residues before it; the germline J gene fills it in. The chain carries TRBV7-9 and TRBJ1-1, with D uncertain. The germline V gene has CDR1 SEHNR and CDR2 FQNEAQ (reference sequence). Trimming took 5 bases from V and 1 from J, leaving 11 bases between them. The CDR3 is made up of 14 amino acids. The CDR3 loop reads CASSPREGNTEAFF. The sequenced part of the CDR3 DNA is TGTGCCAGCAGCCCACGTGAAGGGAACACTGAA.

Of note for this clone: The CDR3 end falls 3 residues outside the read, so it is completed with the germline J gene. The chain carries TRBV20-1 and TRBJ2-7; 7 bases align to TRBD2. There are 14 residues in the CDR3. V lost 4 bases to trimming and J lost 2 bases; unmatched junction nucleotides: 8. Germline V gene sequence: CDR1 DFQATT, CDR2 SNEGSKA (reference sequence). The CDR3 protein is CSATVGGKTYEQYF. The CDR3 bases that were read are TGCAGTGCTACCGTCGGGGGGAAGACCTACGAG.

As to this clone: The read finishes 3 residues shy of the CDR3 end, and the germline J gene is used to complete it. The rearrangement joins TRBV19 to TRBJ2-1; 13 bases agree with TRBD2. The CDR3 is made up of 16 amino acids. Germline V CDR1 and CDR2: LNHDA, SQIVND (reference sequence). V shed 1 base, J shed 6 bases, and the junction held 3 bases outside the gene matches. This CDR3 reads CASSIAGLAGVNEQFF. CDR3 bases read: TGTGCCAGTAGTATAGCAGGACTAGCGGGAGTCAATGAG. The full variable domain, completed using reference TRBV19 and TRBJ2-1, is DGGITQSPKYLFRKEGQNVTLSCEQNLNHDAMYWYRQDPGQGLRLIYYSQIVNDFQKGDIAEGYSVSREKKESFPLTVTSAQKNPTAFYLCASSIAGLAGVNEQFFGPGTRLTVL.

The CDR3 region is CASSDTGTSDTQYF. The DNA read from the CDR3 is TGTGCCAGTAGTGACACAGGGACGTCAGATACG. The chain links TRBV19 to TRBJ2-3; tentative D call: TRBD1 (6 bases). The sequenced fragment ends 3 residues before the CDR3 boundary, so the rest is inferred from the germline J gene. Between the trimmed V and J ends, which lost 5 bases and 4 bases, there was a span of 13 bases. Germline loops: CDR1 LNHDA, CDR2 SQIVND (reference sequence). The CDR3 has 14 amino acids.

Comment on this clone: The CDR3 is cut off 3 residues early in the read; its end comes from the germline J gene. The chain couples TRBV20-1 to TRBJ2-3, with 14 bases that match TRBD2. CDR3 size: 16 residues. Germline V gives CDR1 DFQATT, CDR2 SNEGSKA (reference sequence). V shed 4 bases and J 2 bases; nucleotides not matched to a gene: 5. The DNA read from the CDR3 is TGCAGTGCTATTCCGGGACTAGCGGGGGTCACAGATACG. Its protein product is CSAIPGLAGVTDT. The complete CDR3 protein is CSAIPGLAGVTDTQYF.

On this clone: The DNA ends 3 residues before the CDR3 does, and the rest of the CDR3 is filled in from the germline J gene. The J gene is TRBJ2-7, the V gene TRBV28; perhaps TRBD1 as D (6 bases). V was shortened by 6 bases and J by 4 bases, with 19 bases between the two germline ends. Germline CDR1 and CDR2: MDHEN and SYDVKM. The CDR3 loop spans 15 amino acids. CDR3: CASSTYRTAPYEQYF. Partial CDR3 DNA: TGTGCCAGCAGCACCTATAGGACAGCACCTTACGAG.

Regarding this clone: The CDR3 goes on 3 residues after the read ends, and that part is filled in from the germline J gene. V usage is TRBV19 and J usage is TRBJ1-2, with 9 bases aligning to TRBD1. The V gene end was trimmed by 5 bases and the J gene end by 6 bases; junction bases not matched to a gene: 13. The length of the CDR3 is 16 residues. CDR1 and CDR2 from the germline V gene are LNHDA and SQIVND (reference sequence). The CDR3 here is CASSRSRDRVVDGYTF. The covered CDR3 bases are TGTGCCAGTAGTCGATCACGGGACAGGGTTGTCGATGGC.

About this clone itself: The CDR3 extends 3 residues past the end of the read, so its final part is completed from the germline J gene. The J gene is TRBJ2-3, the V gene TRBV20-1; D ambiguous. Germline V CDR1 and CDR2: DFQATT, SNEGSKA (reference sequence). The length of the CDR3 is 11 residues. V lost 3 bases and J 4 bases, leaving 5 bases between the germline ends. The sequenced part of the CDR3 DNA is TGCAGTGCTAGCCTCTCAGATACG. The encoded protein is CSASLSDT. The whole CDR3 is CSASLSDTQYF.

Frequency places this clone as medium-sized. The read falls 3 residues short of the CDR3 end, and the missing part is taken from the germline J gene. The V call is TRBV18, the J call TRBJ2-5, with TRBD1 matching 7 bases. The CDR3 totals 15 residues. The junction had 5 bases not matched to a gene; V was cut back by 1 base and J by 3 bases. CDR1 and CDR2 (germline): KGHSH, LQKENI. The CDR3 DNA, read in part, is TGTGCCAGCTCACCACACTTCGGACAGGAAGAGACC. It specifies CASSPHFGQEET. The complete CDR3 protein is CASSPHFGQEETQYF.

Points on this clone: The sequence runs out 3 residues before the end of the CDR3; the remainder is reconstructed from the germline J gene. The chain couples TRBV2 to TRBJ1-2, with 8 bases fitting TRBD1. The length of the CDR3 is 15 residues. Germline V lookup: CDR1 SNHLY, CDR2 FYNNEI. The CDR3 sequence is CASSPRTGGSQGYTF. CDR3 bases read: TGTGCCAGCAGCCCCCGAACAGGGGGGAGTCAGGGC.

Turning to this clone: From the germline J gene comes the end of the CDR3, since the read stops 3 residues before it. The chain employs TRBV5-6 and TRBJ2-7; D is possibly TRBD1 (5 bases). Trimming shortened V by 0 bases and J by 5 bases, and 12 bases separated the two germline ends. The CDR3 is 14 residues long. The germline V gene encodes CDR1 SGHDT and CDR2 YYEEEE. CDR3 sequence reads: CASSLGVGAHEQYF. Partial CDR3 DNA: TGTGCCAGCAGCTTGGGAGTAGGGGCCCACGAG.

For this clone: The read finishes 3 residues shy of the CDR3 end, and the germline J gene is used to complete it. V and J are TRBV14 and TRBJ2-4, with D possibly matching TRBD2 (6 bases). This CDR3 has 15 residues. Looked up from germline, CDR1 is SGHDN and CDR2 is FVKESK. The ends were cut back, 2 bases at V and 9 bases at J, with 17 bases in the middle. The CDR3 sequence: CASSQFPLGGSIQYF. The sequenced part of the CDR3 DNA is TGTGCCAGCAGCCAATTTCCCCTTGGGGGGAGCATT.

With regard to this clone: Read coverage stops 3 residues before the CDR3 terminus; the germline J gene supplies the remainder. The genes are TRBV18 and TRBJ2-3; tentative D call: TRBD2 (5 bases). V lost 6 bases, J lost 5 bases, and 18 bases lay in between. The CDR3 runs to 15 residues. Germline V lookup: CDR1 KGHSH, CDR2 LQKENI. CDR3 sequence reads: CASSPVQAGGDTQYF. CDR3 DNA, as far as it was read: TGTGCCAGCTCGCCCGTGCAGGCAGGAGGAGATACG. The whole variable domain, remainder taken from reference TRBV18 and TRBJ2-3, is NAGVMQNPRHLVRRRGQEARLRCSPMKGHSHVYWYRQLPEEGLKFMVYLQKENIIDESGMPKERFSAEFPKEGPSILRIQQVVRGDSAAYFCASSPVQAGGDTQYFGPGTRLTVL.

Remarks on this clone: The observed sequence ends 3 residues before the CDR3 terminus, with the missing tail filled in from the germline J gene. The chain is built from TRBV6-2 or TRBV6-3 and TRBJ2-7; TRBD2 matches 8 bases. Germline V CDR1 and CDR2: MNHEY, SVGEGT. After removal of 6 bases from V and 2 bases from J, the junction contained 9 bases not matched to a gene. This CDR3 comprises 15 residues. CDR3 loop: CASRIERGTTYEQYF. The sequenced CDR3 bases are TGTGCCAGCAGAATCGAGCGGGGGACCACCTACGAG.